This entry lists 6 T cell receptor beta chains sequenced from one sample in a study of OX40 agonist ivuxolimab in advanced cancers. The method was immunoSEQ multiplex PCR; TCRdb's version includes in-frame clones alone and lacks a portion of them. This table has about 21,000 clones, approximately 80% appearing once. The source material was CD4+ or CD8+ T cells sorted from blood, sampled in a trial of the OX40 agonist ivuxolimab. Receptors were obtained from an adult with an advanced solid tumor such as melanoma, head and neck, liver or kidney cancer.

V usage is TRBV5-5 and J usage is TRBJ2-7; 9 nucleotides match TRBD2. Germline V gene lookup returns CDR1 SGHKS and CDR2 YYEKEE (reference sequence). This CDR3 contains 14 residues. V lost 0 bases and J lost 7; bases outside the gene matches: 5. Here the CDR3 DNA reads TGTGCCAGCAGCTTGGGAGCGGGAGGTGGGGAGCAGTACTTC. Translated: CASSLGAGGGEQYF.

This clone has a single count. The chain employs TRBV4-1 and TRBJ2-1; D is possibly TRBD1 (7 bases). CDR3 length equals 15 residues. V was pared by 0 bases and J by 7 bases, with 13 bases between. Germline V gene sequence: CDR1 MGHRA, CDR2 YSYEKL. CDR3 sequence (DNA): TGCGCCAGCAGCCAAGATCAGGGGGGTTTGAATGAGCAGTTCTTC. It encodes CASSQDQGGLNEQFF.

The V and J genes are TRBV11-2 and TRBJ2-3; 13 bases agree with TRBD2. After removal of 1 base from V and 6 bases from J, the junction contained 4 bases not matched to a gene. Per germline, CDR1 SGHAT and CDR2 FQNNGV. This CDR3 has 16 residues. DNA of the CDR3: TGTGCCAGCAGCTTAGTCCCGACTAGCGGGAGGGATACGCAGTATTTT. The encoded protein is CASSLVPTSGRDTQYF.

The chain couples TRBV2 to TRBJ2-7, with a possible D match to TRBD2 (5 bases). This CDR3 spans 14 amino acids. The germline V gene encodes CDR1 SNHLY and CDR2 FYNNEI. V lost 2 bases and J lost 2, with 10 bases in between. CDR3 DNA: TGTGCCAGCAGTGAATCCCCCGGGGCCTACGAGCAGTACTTC. Residues: CASSESPGAYEQYF.

The chain is built from TRBV15 and TRBJ2-5; tentatively, D is TRBD1 (6 bases). Trimming pared 5 bases from V and 0 bases from J, leaving 10 bases between. The germline gives CDR1 LNHNV, CDR2 YYDKDF (reference sequence). The CDR3 has 14 residues. CDR3 bases: TGTGCCACCAGCGGACCAGGGGACCAAGAGACCCAGTACTTC. Its translation: CATSGPGDQETQYF.

The CDR3 nucleotides are TGTGCCAGCTCACAGGACAGGGGATCGAGTGAAAAACTGTTTTTT. Translation gives CASSQDRGSSEKLFF. The rearrangement joins TRBV18 to TRBJ1-4; 9 bases are shared with TRBD1. V shed 4 bases and J 7 bases; nucleotides not matched to a gene: 7. Germline V lookup: CDR1 KGHSH, CDR2 LQKENI. This CDR3 has 15 amino acids. Full variable domain (outside the CDR3, taken from reference TRBV18 and TRBJ1-4): NAGVMQNPRHLVRRRGQEARLRCSPMKGHSHVYWYRQLPEEGLKFMVYLQKENIIDESGMPKERFSAEFPKEGPSILRIQQVVRGDSAAYFCASSQDRGSSEKLFFGSGTQLSVL.